These T cell receptor beta chains were read from a single sample in a study of shared clonotypes between healthy human individuals. The table came from immunoSEQ multiplex PCR; TCRdb's copy has only in-frame clones and leaves some out. Among 950,000 to 1,300,000 clones, around 76% were seen once, and the ten largest hold about 1.5%. The sequencing sample was made of memory CD4+ T cells sorted from blood. The receptors stem from a man younger than 35 in good health. Both conserved end residues are part of each CDR3. The D gene is left open where the match is weak. Part of the rows lack a size; the others show once, few, many or a class for expanded clones.

d_call: TRBD1; v_call: TRBV7-9; clone_size: once; j_call: TRBJ2-1; cdr3_nt: TGTGCCAGCGAATTACAGGGGGCGATGTGGAATGAGCAGTTCTTC; cdr3_aa: CASELQGAMWNEQFF
d_call: .; v_call: TRBV7-8; clone_size: .; j_call: TRBJ2-7; cdr3_nt: TGTGCCAGCAGCTCAACCGGGATCATAGGCGAGCAGTACTTC; cdr3_aa: CASSSTGIIGEQYF
d_call: .; v_call: TRBV19; clone_size: .; j_call: TRBJ2-7; cdr3_nt: TGTGCCAGTAGTATAGGTTTGTCGGCTTTCAGCTCCTACGAGCAGTACTTC; cdr3_aa: CASSIGLSAFSSYEQYF
d_call: .; v_call: TRBV15; clone_size: many; j_call: TRBJ2-7; cdr3_nt: TGTGCCACCAGCAGAGATAACACCTTCTCCTACGAGCAGTACTTC; cdr3_aa: CATSRDNTFSYEQYF
d_call: .; v_call: TRBV15; clone_size: .; j_call: TRBJ1-2; cdr3_nt: TGTGCCACCAGCAGAGCCGAAACAGGGAGGGCGGGCTACACCTTC; cdr3_aa: CATSRAETGRAGYTF
d_call: .; v_call: TRBV10-1; clone_size: many; j_call: TRBJ2-5; cdr3_nt: TGCGCCAGCAGCCAAACTACCTCGGGGACCCAGTACTTC; cdr3_aa: CASSQTTSGTQYF
d_call: .; v_call: TRBV5-1; clone_size: .; j_call: TRBJ1-1; cdr3_nt: TGCGCCAGCAGCTTGGTTGCGGGAGGGAACACTGAAGCTTTCTTT; cdr3_aa: CASSLVAGGNTEAFF
d_call: .; v_call: TRBV5-1; clone_size: many; j_call: TRBJ1-1; cdr3_nt: TGCGCCAGCAAATTAAGTGGGGGGAACACTGAAGCTTTCTTT; cdr3_aa: CASKLSGGNTEAFF
d_call: .; v_call: TRBV5-6; clone_size: .; j_call: TRBJ1-6; cdr3_nt: TGTGCCAGCAGCGGACGGGCCAATTCACCCCTCCACTTT; cdr3_aa: CASSGRANSPLHF
d_call: TRBD1; v_call: TRBV28; clone_size: once; j_call: TRBJ2-7; cdr3_nt: TGTGCCAGCACTACTCACGGACAGGGCTACGAGCAGTACTTC; cdr3_aa: CASTTHGQGYEQYF
d_call: .; v_call: TRBV7-9; clone_size: .; j_call: TRBJ2-7; cdr3_nt: TGTGCCAGCAGCTTCCAGGCGGGCAGCGCCCAAAAGGGCCACGAGCAGTACTTC; cdr3_aa: CASSFQAGSAQKGHEQYF
d_call: TRBD1; v_call: TRBV2; clone_size: .; j_call: TRBJ2-6; cdr3_nt: TGTGCCAGCACTAGGGACAGGGGTCATGGGCCCGGGGCCAACGTCCTGACTTTC; cdr3_aa: CASTRDRGHGPGANVLTF
d_call: TRBD2; v_call: TRBV4-2; clone_size: .; j_call: TRBJ2-3; cdr3_nt: TGTGCCAGCAGCCGGGGACTAGCGGGGGAACTCCCGAGCACAGATACGCAGTATTTT; cdr3_aa: CASSRGLAGELPSTDTQYF
d_call: .; v_call: TRBV5-4; clone_size: .; j_call: TRBJ2-1; cdr3_nt: TGTGCCAGCAGCGGTTCCGGGCCCTCCGTCACTTACAATGAGCAGTTCTTC; cdr3_aa: CASSGSGPSVTYNEQFF
d_call: TRBD1; v_call: TRBV4-1; clone_size: once; j_call: TRBJ2-6; cdr3_nt: TGCGCCAGCAGCCGCGGGACAGGGGGCGCTGGGGCCAACGTCCTGACTTTC; cdr3_aa: CASSRGTGGAGANVLTF
d_call: TRBD2; v_call: TRBV5-6; clone_size: .; j_call: TRBJ2-5; cdr3_nt: TGTGCCAGCAGCGTCGGACTAGCGGGAACCTTGGAAGCCCAGTACTTC; cdr3_aa: CASSVGLAGTLEAQYF
d_call: TRBD1; v_call: TRBV5-4; clone_size: .; j_call: TRBJ2-1; cdr3_nt: TGTGCCAGCAGCCTAGACAGGGGGGCCTACAATGAGCAGTTCTTC; cdr3_aa: CASSLDRGAYNEQFF
d_call: TRBD2; v_call: TRBV7-9; clone_size: .; j_call: TRBJ2-1; cdr3_nt: TGTGCCAGCAGCTTAGGGCTAGCGGGAGGCAGCTCCTACAATGAGCAGTTCTTC; cdr3_aa: CASSLGLAGGSSYNEQFF
d_call: .; v_call: TRBV19; clone_size: .; j_call: TRBJ1-1; cdr3_nt: TGTGCCAGTAGCCATCTGAGGGGCGGAACTGAAGCTTTCTTT; cdr3_aa: CASSHLRGGTEAFF
d_call: TRBD1; v_call: TRBV5-1; clone_size: .; j_call: TRBJ2-7; cdr3_nt: TGCGCCAGCAGCCGGGACAGGGGGTCCGAGCAGTACTTC; cdr3_aa: CASSRDRGSEQYF
d_call: TRBD1; v_call: TRBV28; clone_size: .; j_call: TRBJ2-2; cdr3_nt: TGTGCCAGCAGTTCGACAGGGGACACCGGGGAGCTGTTTTTT; cdr3_aa: CASSSTGDTGELFF
d_call: TRBD1; v_call: TRBV5-5; clone_size: once; j_call: TRBJ2-3; cdr3_nt: TGTGCCAGCAGCTTGGGCGGGACAGGGGCCGGAGATACGCAGTATTTT; cdr3_aa: CASSLGGTGAGDTQYF
d_call: TRBD1; v_call: TRBV7-9; clone_size: .; j_call: TRBJ1-5; cdr3_nt: TGTGCCAGCAGCTTGTTGACAGGGGGAATGCCCCAGCATTTT; cdr3_aa: CASSLLTGGMPQHF
d_call: TRBD1; v_call: TRBV5-4; clone_size: .; j_call: TRBJ2-7; cdr3_nt: TGTGCCAGCAGCCAAGGGGGCGGCACTGGCTCCTACGAGCAGTACTTC; cdr3_aa: CASSQGGGTGSYEQYF
d_call: TRBD1; v_call: TRBV19; clone_size: once; j_call: TRBJ2-2; cdr3_nt: TGTGCCAGTAGGGACGACAGGGCTGACCCCGGGCTGTTTTTT; cdr3_aa: CASRDDRADPGLFF
d_call: .; v_call: TRBV19; clone_size: .; j_call: TRBJ1-4; cdr3_nt: TGTGCCAGTCAACGAACGGGCGTGGCGAATGAAAAACTGTTTTTT; cdr3_aa: CASQRTGVANEKLFF
d_call: .; v_call: TRBV5-1; clone_size: .; j_call: TRBJ2-1; cdr3_nt: TGCGCCAGCAGCCAAGGAGGGACACAGGGAAGGAATGAGCAGTTCTTC; cdr3_aa: CASSQGGTQGRNEQFF
d_call: .; v_call: TRBV21-1; clone_size: few; j_call: TRBJ2-7; cdr3_nt: TGTGCCAGCAGCAACCGGCGGGGACTGTACGAGCAGTACTTC; cdr3_aa: CASSNRRGLYEQYF
d_call: .; v_call: TRBV6-1; clone_size: .; j_call: TRBJ2-7; cdr3_nt: TGTGCCAGCAGGGGAGGGGGGGTGTACGAGCAGTACTTC; cdr3_aa: CASRGGGVYEQYF
d_call: TRBD2; v_call: TRBV10-2; clone_size: .; j_call: TRBJ2-7; cdr3_nt: TGCGCCAGCAGGCAACTAGCGGGACCCTACGAGCAGTACTTC; cdr3_aa: CASRQLAGPYEQYF
d_call: .; v_call: TRBV11-2; clone_size: .; j_call: TRBJ2-7; cdr3_nt: TGTGCCAGCAGCTCCGCCGGAGCAGGGAACTACGAGCAGTACTTC; cdr3_aa: CASSSAGAGNYEQYF
d_call: .; v_call: TRBV11-2; clone_size: few; j_call: TRBJ2-1; cdr3_nt: TGTGCCAGCAGCGAAAGAAGCAATGAGCAGTTCTTC; cdr3_aa: CASSERSNEQFF
d_call: .; v_call: TRBV21-1; clone_size: .; j_call: TRBJ2-5; cdr3_nt: TGTGCCAGCAGCAAAGAGGCAGGCGCAGAGACCCAGTACTTC; cdr3_aa: CASSKEAGAETQYF
d_call: .; v_call: TRBV15; clone_size: few; j_call: TRBJ1-1; cdr3_nt: TGTGCCACCAGCAGAGAAACCGGGATGAACACTGAAGCTTTCTTT; cdr3_aa: CATSRETGMNTEAFF
d_call: TRBD1; v_call: TRBV2; clone_size: .; j_call: TRBJ2-3; cdr3_nt: TGTGCCAGCATACCGACAGGGATAGGTACAGATACGCAGTATTTT; cdr3_aa: CASIPTGIGTDTQYF
d_call: .; v_call: TRBV28; clone_size: .; j_call: TRBJ2-1; cdr3_nt: TGTGCCAGCAGTCTCGACCCAGGTTACAATGAGCAGTTCTTC; cdr3_aa: CASSLDPGYNEQFF
d_call: .; v_call: TRBV6-1; clone_size: few; j_call: TRBJ2-7; cdr3_nt: TGTGCCACCGGGCCCCTCAAGTCCTACGAGCAGTACTTC; cdr3_aa: CATGPLKSYEQYF
d_call: .; v_call: TRBV28; clone_size: many; j_call: TRBJ1-5; cdr3_nt: TGTGCCAGCGCGGTTCGGGGGCTCAATCAGCCCCAGCATTTT; cdr3_aa: CASAVRGLNQPQHF